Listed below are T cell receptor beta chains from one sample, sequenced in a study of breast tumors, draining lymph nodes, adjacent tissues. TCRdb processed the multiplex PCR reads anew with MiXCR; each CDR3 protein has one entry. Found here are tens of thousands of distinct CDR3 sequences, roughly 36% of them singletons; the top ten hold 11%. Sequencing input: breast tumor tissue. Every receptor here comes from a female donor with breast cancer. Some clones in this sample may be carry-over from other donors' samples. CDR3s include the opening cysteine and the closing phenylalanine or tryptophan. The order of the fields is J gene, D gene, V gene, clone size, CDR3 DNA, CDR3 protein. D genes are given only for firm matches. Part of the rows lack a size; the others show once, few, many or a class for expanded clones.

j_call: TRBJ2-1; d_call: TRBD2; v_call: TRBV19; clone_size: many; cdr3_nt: TGTGCCAGTAGTGTGGGGGGGGAGAATGAGCAGTTCTTC; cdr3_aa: CASSVGGENEQFF
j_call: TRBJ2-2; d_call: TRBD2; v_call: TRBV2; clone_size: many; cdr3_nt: TGTGCCAGCAGTGATGGGACTAGCGGGAGATTTGTCGGGGAGCTGTTTTTT; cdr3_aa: CASSDGTSGRFVGELFF
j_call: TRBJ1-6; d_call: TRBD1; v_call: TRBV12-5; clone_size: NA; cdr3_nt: TGTGTTAGTCGCGGGGAGACAGGGGCATCACCCCTCCACTTT; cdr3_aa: CVSRGETGASPLHF
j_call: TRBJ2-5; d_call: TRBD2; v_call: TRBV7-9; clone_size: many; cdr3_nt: TGTGCCAGCAGCTTGGCTAGCGGGACTGAGACCCAGTACTTC; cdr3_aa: CASSLASGTETQYF
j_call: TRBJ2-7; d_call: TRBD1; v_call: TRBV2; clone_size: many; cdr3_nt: TGTGCCAGCAGGGACAGGGGGCCGCCCTACGAGCAGTACTTC; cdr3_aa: CASRDRGPPYEQYF
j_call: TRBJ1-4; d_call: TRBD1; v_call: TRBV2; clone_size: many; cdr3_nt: TGTGCCAACGTCAGGGGGGAAAAACTGTTTTTT; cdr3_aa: CANVRGEKLFF
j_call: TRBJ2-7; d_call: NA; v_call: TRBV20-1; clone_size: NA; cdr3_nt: TGCAGTGCTAATTTACAGCGCCCCGGGTACGAGCAGTACTTC; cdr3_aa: CSANLQRPGYEQYF
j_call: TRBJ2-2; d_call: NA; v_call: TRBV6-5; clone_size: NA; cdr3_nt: TGTGCCAGCAGGCGCGGGACAAACACCGGGGAGCTGTTTTTT; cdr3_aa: CASRRGTNTGELFF
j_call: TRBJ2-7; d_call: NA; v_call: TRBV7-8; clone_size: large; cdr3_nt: TGTGCCAGCAGCTGGGGGCGGGACGAGCAGTACTTC; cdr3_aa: CASSWGRDEQYF
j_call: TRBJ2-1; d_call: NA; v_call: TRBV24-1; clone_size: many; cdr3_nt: TGTGCCACCAGTGACAGCGGGACACCCAATGAGCAGTTCTTC; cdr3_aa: CATSDSGTPNEQFF
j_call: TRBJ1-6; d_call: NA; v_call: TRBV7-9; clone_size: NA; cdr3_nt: TGTGCCAGCAGTTACGGACAGCTCGGTTCACCCCTCCACTTT; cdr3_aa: CASSYGQLGSPLHF
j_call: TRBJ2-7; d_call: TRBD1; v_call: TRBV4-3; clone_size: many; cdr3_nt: TGCGCCAGCAGCCAAGATTACAGGGGAAACTACGAGCAGTACTTC; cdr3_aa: CASSQDYRGNYEQYF
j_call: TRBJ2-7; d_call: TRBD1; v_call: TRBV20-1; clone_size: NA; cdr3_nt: TGCAGTGCTAGAGATCAGAGGACAGGCTCCTACGAGCAGTACTTC; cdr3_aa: CSARDQRTGSYEQYF
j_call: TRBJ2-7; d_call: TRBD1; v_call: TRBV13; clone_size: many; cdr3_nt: TGTGCCAGCAGCTTAGGTTCGACAGGGGTCTACGAGCAGTACTTC; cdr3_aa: CASSLGSTGVYEQYF
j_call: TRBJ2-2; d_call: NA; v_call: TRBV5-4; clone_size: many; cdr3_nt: TGTGCCAGCAGCTTGGATGTGGTCCCCGGGGAGCTGTTTTTT; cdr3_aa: CASSLDVVPGELFF
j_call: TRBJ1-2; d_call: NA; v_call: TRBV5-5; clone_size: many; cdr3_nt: TGTGCCAGCAGCTTGGAGTACGGGTTCGGCAACTATGGCTACACCTTC; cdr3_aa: CASSLEYGFGNYGYTF
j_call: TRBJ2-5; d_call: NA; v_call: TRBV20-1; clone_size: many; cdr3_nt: TGCAGTGCGCCCGGGGGCGCAAAAGAGACCCAGTACTTC; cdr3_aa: CSAPGGAKETQYF
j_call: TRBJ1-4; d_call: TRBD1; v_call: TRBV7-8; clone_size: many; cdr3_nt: TGTGCCAGCAGCCCGGACAGGGTTGGGGAAAAACTGTTTTTT; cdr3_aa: CASSPDRVGEKLFF
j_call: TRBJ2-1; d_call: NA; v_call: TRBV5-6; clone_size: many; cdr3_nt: TGTGCCAGCAGCTTGGGTGCAGGGCTCAATGAGCAGTTCTTC; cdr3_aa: CASSLGAGLNEQFF
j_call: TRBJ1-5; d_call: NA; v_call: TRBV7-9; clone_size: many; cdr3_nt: TGTGCCAGCAGCTCGGGCGGGGACCGGCAGCCCCAGCATTTT; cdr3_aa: CASSSGGDRQPQHF
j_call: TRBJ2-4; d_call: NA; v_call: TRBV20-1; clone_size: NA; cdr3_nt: TGCAGTGCCATTGACAGCACCAAAAACATTCAGTACTTC; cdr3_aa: CSAIDSTKNIQYF
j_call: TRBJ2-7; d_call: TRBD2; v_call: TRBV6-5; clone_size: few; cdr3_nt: TGTGCCAGCAGTTACTCCCCCCGGCTAGCGGGATACGAGCAGTACTTC; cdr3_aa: CASSYSPRLAGYEQYF
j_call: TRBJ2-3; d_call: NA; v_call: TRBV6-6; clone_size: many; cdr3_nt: TGTGCCAGCAGTACCCCGGGACTCTTAACAGATACGCAGTATTTT; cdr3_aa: CASSTPGLLTDTQYF
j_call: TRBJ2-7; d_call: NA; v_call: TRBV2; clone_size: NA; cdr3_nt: TGTGCCAGCAGGCCCGTTGCCGACGAGCTGTACTTC; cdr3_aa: CASRPVADELYF
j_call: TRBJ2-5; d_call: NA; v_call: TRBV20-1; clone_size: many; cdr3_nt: TGCAGTGCAAGGACAGCCCAAGAGACCCAGTACTTC; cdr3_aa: CSARTAQETQYF
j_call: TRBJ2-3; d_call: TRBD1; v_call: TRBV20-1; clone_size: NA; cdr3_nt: TGCAGTGCTAGCCGGGACAGCAACACAGATACGCAGTATTTT; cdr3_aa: CSASRDSNTDTQYF
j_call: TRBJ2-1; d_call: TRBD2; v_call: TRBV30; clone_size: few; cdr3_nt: TGTGCCTGGAGTGTCCGGACTAGCGGGAGGATGCATGAGCAGTTCTTC; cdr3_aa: CAWSVRTSGRMHEQFF
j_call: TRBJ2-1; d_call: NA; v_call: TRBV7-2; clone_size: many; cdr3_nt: TGTGCCTCAGGGAGTATCACTAATGAGCAGTTCTTC; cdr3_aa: CASGSITNEQFF
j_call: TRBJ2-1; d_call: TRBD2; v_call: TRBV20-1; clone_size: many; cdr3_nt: TGCAGTGCTAGAGCCCCCGGGACTAGCGGGAGAAATGAGCAGTTCTTC; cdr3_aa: CSARAPGTSGRNEQFF
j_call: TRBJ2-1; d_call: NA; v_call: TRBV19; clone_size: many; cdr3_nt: TGTGCCAGTAATCCCTCAAGGTGGTCCGATGAGCAGTTCTTC; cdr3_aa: CASNPSRWSDEQFF
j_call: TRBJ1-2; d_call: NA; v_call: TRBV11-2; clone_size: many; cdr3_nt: TGTGCCAGCAGCCCCAGGACTAACTATGGCTACACCTTC; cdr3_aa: CASSPRTNYGYTF
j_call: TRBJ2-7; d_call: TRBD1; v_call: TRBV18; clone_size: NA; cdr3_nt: TGTGCCAGCTCACCAGACAGGGGGCCCTACGAGCAGTACTTC; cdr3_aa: CASSPDRGPYEQYF
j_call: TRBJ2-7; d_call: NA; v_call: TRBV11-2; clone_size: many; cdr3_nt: TGTGCCAGCAGCCCTTTAGCGGACTCCTACGAGCAGTACTTC; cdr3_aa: CASSPLADSYEQYF
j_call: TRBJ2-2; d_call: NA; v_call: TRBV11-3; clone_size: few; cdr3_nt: TGTGTCAGCAGCTTCAGCCCCATAGGCGGGGAGCTGTTTTTT; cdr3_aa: CVSSFSPIGGELFF
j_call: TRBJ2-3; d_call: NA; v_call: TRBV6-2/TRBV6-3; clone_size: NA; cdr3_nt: TGTGCCAGCAGCCTCCCGGGGGCAGAGAATTGGGTCACAGATACGCAGTATTTT; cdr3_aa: CASSLPGAENWVTDTQYF
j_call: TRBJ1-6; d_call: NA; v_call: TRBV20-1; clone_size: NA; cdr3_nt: TGCAGTGCTAGAGATGTGGCGGGATCTCTAACCCTCCACTTT; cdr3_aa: CSARDVAGSLTLHF
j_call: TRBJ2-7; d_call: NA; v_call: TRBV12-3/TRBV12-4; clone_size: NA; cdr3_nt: TGTGCCAGCAGTCCCGTAAACTCCTACGAGCAGTACTTC; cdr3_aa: CASSPVNSYEQYF
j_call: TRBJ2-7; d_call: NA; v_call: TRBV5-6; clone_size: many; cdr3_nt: TGTGCCAGCAGCTTAGGGGGGGCCCACGAGCAGTACTTC; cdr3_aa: CASSLGGAHEQYF
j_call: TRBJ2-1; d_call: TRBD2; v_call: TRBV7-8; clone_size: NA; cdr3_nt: TGTGCCAGCAGCTTTCCCGGGACTAGGGGCAATGAGCAGTTCTTC; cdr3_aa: CASSFPGTRGNEQFF
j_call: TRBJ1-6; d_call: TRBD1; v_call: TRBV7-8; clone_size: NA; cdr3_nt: TGTGCCAGCAGCGGGCAGACAGGGGGAAATTCACCCCTCCACTTT; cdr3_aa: CASSGQTGGNSPLHF
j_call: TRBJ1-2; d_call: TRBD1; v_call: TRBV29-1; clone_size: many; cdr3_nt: TGCAGCGCACCGCAAACAGGGGGCGACTATGGCTACACCTTC; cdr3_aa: CSAPQTGGDYGYTF
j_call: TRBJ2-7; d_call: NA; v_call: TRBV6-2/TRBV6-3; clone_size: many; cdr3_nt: TGTGCCAGCAGTTACTTGGGCGGGACCTACGAGCAGTACTTC; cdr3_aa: CASSYLGGTYEQYF
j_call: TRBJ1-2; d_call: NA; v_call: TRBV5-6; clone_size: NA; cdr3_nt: TGTGCCAGCAGCTGGGGCTCTGGTGGCTACACCTTC; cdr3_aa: CASSWGSGGYTF
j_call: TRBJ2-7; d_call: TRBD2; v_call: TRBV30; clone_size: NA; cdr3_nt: TGTGCCTGGAGTTTGCGGACTAGCGGACCCTACGAACAGTACTTC; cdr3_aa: CAWSLRTSGPYEQYF
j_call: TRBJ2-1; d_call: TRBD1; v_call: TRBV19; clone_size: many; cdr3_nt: TGTGCCAGTAGTCCGACAGGGGGTAGAGGTGAGCAGTTCTTC; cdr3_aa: CASSPTGGRGEQFF
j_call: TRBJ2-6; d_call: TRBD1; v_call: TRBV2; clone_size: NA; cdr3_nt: TGTGCCAGCAGTGAAACAGGGGTAGGGGCCAACGTCCTGACTTTC; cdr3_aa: CASSETGVGANVLTF
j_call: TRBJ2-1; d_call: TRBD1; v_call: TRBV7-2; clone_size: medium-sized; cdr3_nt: TGTGCCAGCAGCCCAACAGGGGGCTACAATGAGCAGTTCTTC; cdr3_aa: CASSPTGGYNEQFF
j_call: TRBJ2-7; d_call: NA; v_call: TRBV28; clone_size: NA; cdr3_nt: TGTGCCAGCAGTTCCTTCGTGGTCCCCTACGAGCAGTACTTC; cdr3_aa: CASSSFVVPYEQYF
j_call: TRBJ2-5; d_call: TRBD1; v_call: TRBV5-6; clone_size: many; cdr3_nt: TGTGCCAGCAGCGTAGGACAGGCCCCAGGGGAGACCCAGTACTTC; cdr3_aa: CASSVGQAPGETQYF
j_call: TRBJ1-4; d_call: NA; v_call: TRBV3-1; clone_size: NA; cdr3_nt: TGTGCCAGCAGCCAAGATGTCTTCCTGTCTGAAAAACTGTTTTTT; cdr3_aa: CASSQDVFLSEKLFF
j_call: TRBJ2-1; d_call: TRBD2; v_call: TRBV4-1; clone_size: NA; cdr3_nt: TGCGCCAGCAGCCAAGGGACTAGCGGGGTCTACAATGAGCAGTTCTTC; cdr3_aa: CASSQGTSGVYNEQFF